This T cell receptor (beta chain) was obtained from a study of blood T cell repertoires in COVID-19. The repertoire was sequenced with immunoSEQ multiplex PCR; TCRdb's copy has only in-frame clones and lacks some. The table has around 160,000 clones, over 80% seen once. Cohorts were determined from participant-reported clinical history. The V gene's germline CDR1 is GTSNPN and CDR2 SVGIG (reference sequence). The CDR3 has 14 amino acids. V lost 2 bases, J lost 6 bases, and 14 bases lay in between. The chain links TRBV30 to TRBJ1-5; weak D call: TRBD1 (5 bases). Sequenced: PBMCs or T cells enriched from blood (not recorded which). The source of this sequence is a woman aged 55-70 years who had recovered from COVID-19. The CDR3: CAWSKGLSGQPQHF. In DNA form, the CDR3 reads TGTGCCTGGAGTAAGGGGCTTTCGGGTCAGCCCCAGCATTTT.